What follows are 20 T cell receptor beta chains derived from one specimen sequenced in a study of CD8 T cells in Susac syndrome. Random hexamers were used to reverse transcribe about 0.45 to 1 ug of RNA. TCRdb re-derived calls from the immunoSEQ multiplex PCR reads in MiXCR, one entry per CDR3 protein. The repertoire includes 250,000 to 300,000 distinct CDR3 sequences, about 91% of them detected once, and around 0.18% sits in the top ten. Specimen: CD8+ T cells from PBMCs. The receptors were gathered from a human donor with multiple sclerosis.

The chain combines TRBV14 with TRBJ2-7; D not resolved. The V gene's germline CDR1 is SGHDN and CDR2 FVKESK. CDR3 length: 15 residues. V was cut by 3 bases and J by 2 bases, with 14 bases left in between. CDR3 amino acids: CASSHPFKGAYEQYF. CDR3 nucleotides: TGTGCCAGCAGCCACCCCTTTAAGGGTGCCTACGAGCAGTACTTC.

This clonotype was observed once. The chain employs TRBV28 and TRBJ2-7, with TRBD1 identical over 9 bases. Germline loops: CDR1 MDHEN, CDR2 SYDVKM. Unmatched junction bases numbered 12, after V lost 4 bases and J lost 5 bases. The CDR3 totals 16 residues. The CDR3, as DNA: TGTGCCAGCAGTTCCCTAGTCCTGGGACAGGGTGACGAGCAGTACTTC. This encodes CASSSLVLGQGDEQYF.

The CDR3: CASSSPLVGLAGGTDTQYF. The CDR3, as DNA: TGTGCCAGCAGTTCGCCCTTGGTAGGACTAGCGGGAGGCACAGATACGCAGTATTTT. This chain joins TRBV6-2 or TRBV6-3 and TRBJ2-3; 13 positions agree with TRBD2. The ends lost 4 bases at V and 1 base at J; junction bases unmatched: 11. The V gene's germline CDR1 is MNHEY and CDR2 SVGEGT. The CDR3 is 19 residues long.

The J gene is TRBJ2-7, the V gene TRBV7-9; tentative D call: TRBD1 (5 bases). V shed 5 bases and J shed 8 bases, with 16 bases lying between them. Germline V gene lookup returns CDR1 SEHNR and CDR2 FQNEAQ (reference sequence). CDR3 length equals 13 residues. The CDR3 spells CASSPKGPFQQYF. The CDR3 DNA reads TGTGCCAGCAGCCCAAAGGGGCCCTTCCAGCAGTACTTC.

The rearrangement links TRBV15 to TRBJ1-2; D is ambiguous. The CDR3 contains 15 residues. V was pared by 0 bases and J by 12 bases, with 20 bases between. CDR1 is LNHNV and CDR2 is YYDKDF in the germline V gene (reference sequence). CDR3 sequence reads: CATSRERVRPYRNTF. The DNA of the CDR3 is TGTGCCACCAGCAGAGAACGAGTCCGCCCCTATCGTAACACCTTC.

The chain is built from TRBV7-3 and TRBJ1-3; no clear D. The CDR3 extends over 13 amino acids. The V end lost 5 bases, the J end lost 2 bases, and 7 bases lay between the germline ends. From germline, CDR1 is SGHTA and CDR2 FQGTGA. Here the CDR3 reads CASSPGPGNTIYF. CDR3 coding DNA: TGTGCCAGCAGCCCCGGACCTGGAAACACCATATATTTT. The whole variable domain, remainder taken from reference TRBV7-3 and TRBJ1-3, is GAGVSQTPSNKVTEKGKYVELRCDPISGHTALYWYRQSLGQGPEFLIYFQGTGAADDSGLPNDRFFAVRPEGSVSTLKIQRTERGDSAVYLCASSPGPGNTIYFGEGSWLTVV.

The chain joins TRBV14 to TRBJ1-1; TRBD1 might be the D (5 bases). Germline CDR1 SGHDN, CDR2 FVKESK. The CDR3 sequence is 15 residues long. V lost 2 bases to trimming and J lost 1 base, with 11 bases between them. CDR3 in amino acids: CASSQLDTGNTEAFF. In DNA form, the CDR3 reads TGTGCCAGCAGCCAACTCGATACAGGGAACACTGAAGCTTTCTTT.

This chain joins TRBV4-2 and TRBJ1-5; tentatively, D is TRBD1 (5 bases). The germline V gene has CDR1 LGHNA and CDR2 YNFKEQ. Deletions cut 0 bases from V and 2 bases from J, with 11 bases between. The CDR3 totals 16 residues. The CDR3: CASSQDQGMGNQPQHF. CDR3 DNA: TGTGCCAGCAGCCAAGATCAGGGCATGGGCAATCAGCCCCAGCATTTT.

V usage is TRBV10-3 and J usage is TRBJ2-1; TRBD2 might be the D (6 bases). Trimming took 7 bases from V and 4 from J, leaving 8 bases between them. This CDR3 contains 12 residues. Germline CDR1 is ENHRY and CDR2 is SYGVKD. In nucleotides, the CDR3 is TGTGCCATCACGGGGGAATACAATGAGCAGTTCTTC. It is translated as CAITGEYNEQFF.

V usage is TRBV5-4 and J usage is TRBJ2-2, with TRBD2 identical over 12 bases. The CDR3 totals 16 residues. With 10 bases clipped from V and 0 bases from J, the junction kept 7 bases outside the gene matches. From germline, CDR1 is SGHNT and CDR2 YYREEE (reference sequence). The DNA for the CDR3 is TGTGCCCGACTAGCGGGAGTCCGGACGAACACCGGGGAGCTGTTTTTT. As protein: CARLAGVRTNTGELFF.

This rearrangement joins TRBV25-1 to TRBJ2-2; D gene unclear. From germline, CDR1 is MGHDK and CDR2 SYGVNS. Trimming removed 5 bases at V and 1 base at J, with 5 bases between. CDR3 length equals 13 residues. CDR3 bases: TGTGCCAGCAGTACGCGGAACACCGGGGAGCTGTTTTTT. It yields the protein CASSTRNTGELFF.

The CDR3 sequence: CASSLGTSGTYEQYF. The CDR3 DNA sequence: TGTGCCAGCTCACTTGGGACTAGCGGGACCTACGAGCAGTACTTC. The chain recombines TRBV27 with TRBJ2-7; TRBD2 aligns across 13 bases. Germline V gene lookup returns CDR1 MNHEY and CDR2 SMNVEV (reference sequence). CDR3 size: 15 residues. Trimming cost V 8 bases and J 2 bases; bases outside gene matches: 6.

V usage is TRBV28 and J usage is TRBJ1-1; weak D call: TRBD1 (5 bases). The CDR3 is 14 amino acids. Trimming removed 6 bases from V and 0 bases from J, with 11 bases in between. Germline V CDR1 and CDR2: MDHEN, SYDVKM. This chain's CDR3 is CASRRDQMNTEAFF. CDR3 nucleotides: TGTGCCAGCAGAAGGGACCAGATGAACACTGAAGCTTTCTTT.

The rearrangement links TRBV28 to TRBJ2-6; D possibly corresponds to TRBD1 (5 bases). V dropped 4 bases and J dropped 4 bases, with 11 bases sitting between them. The CDR3 has 15 amino acids. Germline V gives CDR1 MDHEN, CDR2 SYDVKM. The CDR3 nucleotides are TGTGCCAGCAGTTATAGGGGTCCCGGGGCCAACGTCCTGACTTTC. Protein: CASSYRGPGANVLTF.

This chain links TRBV2 with TRBJ2-3; 10 bases match TRBD2. The ends lost 6 bases at V and 2 bases at J; junction bases unmatched: 8. Germline lookup yields CDR1 SNHLY and CDR2 FYNNEI. The CDR3 contains 16 residues. The CDR3: CASSRAGGPITDTQYF. The DNA for the CDR3 is TGTGCCAGCAGCAGAGCGGGGGGGCCAATCACAGATACGCAGTATTTT. Variable domain in full (rest from reference TRBV2 and TRBJ2-3): EPEVTQTPSHQVTQMGQEVILRCVPISNHLYFYWYRQILGQKVEFLVSFYNNEISEKSEIFDDQFSVERPDGSNFTLKIRSTKLEDSAMYFCASSRAGGPITDTQYFGPGTRLTVL.

The chain joins TRBV27 to TRBJ2-1; 9 bases agree with TRBD2. V trimming: 3 bases; J trimming: 5 bases; junction bases outside the gene matches: 2. The CDR3 loop spans 14 amino acids. Germline V lookup: CDR1 MNHEY, CDR2 SMNVEV (reference sequence). CDR3 bases: TGTGCCAGCAGTTTCGGGACTAGCAACAATGAGCAGTTCTTC. It yields the protein CASSFGTSNNEQFF.

The V and J genes are TRBV25-1 and TRBJ2-2, with D uncertain. Trimming pared 3 bases from V and 7 bases from J, leaving 3 bases between. CDR3 length: 11 amino acids. Germline assignment: CDR1 MGHDK and CDR2 SYGVNS. CDR3 loop: CASSEYGELFF. The CDR3, as DNA: TGTGCCAGCAGTGAGTACGGGGAGCTGTTTTTT.

The CDR3 sequence is CASRKGTEAFF. DNA of the CDR3: TGCGCCAGCAGGAAGGGCACTGAAGCTTTCTTT. J is TRBJ1-1 and V is TRBV4-1; no reliable D call. Germline loops: CDR1 MGHRA, CDR2 YSYEKL. CDR3 length equals 11 residues. Trimming left V 6 bases short and J 4 bases short, with 6 bases between.

The chain combines TRBV6-2 or TRBV6-3 with TRBJ2-7; D remains ambiguous. Germline V gene lookup returns CDR1 MNHEY and CDR2 SVGEGT. The CDR3 length is 16 residues. Deletions cut 0 bases from V and 0 bases from J, with 12 bases between. CDR3 coding DNA: TGTGCCAGCAGTTACTCGAAGGAGAACCTCTCCTACGAGCAGTACTTC. It is translated as CASSYSKENLSYEQYF.

The chain combines TRBV6-2 or TRBV6-3 with TRBJ2-7; possible D gene TRBD2, 7 bases. V shed 4 bases and J shed 0 bases, with 10 bases lying between them. The CDR3 is 14 residues long. Per germline, CDR1 MNHEY and CDR2 SVGEGT. The CDR3 loop is CASSSGGLSYEQYF. CDR3 DNA: TGTGCCAGCAGTTCCGGGGGGCTCTCCTACGAGCAGTACTTC.